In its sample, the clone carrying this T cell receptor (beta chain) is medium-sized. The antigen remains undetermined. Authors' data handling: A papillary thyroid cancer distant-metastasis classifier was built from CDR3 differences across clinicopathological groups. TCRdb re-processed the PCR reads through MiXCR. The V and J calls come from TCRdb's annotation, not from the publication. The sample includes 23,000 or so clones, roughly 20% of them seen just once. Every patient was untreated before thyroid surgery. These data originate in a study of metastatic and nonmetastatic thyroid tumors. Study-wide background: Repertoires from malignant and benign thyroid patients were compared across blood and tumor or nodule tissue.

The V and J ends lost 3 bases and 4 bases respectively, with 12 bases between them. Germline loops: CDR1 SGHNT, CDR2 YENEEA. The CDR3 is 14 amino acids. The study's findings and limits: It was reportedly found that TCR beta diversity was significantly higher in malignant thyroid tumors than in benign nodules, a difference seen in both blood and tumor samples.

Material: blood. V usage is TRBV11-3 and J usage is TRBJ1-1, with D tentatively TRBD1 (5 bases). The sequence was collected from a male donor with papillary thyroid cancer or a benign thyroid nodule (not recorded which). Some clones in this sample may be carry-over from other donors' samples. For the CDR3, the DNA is TGTGCCAGCAGCTTTTCAGACAGTACCACTGAAGCTTTCTTT. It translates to CASSFSDSTTEAFF.